The rows below give T cell receptor beta chains drawn from one sample of a study of cytomegalovirus exposure and HLA in healthy donors. The method was immunoSEQ multiplex PCR; TCRdb's version includes in-frame clones alone and lacks a portion of them. The sample shows around 200,000 clones, about 84% of them seen only once. Sequencing input: PBMCs. Source of these receptors: a man in his fifties or sixties in good health and CMV-seronegative. Each CDR3 is given with its conserved first and last residue. The order of the fields is CDR3 protein, CDR3 DNA, clone size, J gene, V gene, D gene. D genes are given only for firm matches. Part of the rows lack a size; the others show once, few, many or a class for expanded clones.

CDR3: CASSDPGLAGAQETQYF
DNA: TGCGCCAGCAGTGACCCAGGACTAGCGGGGGCTCAAGAGACCCAGTACTTC
size: once
J: TRBJ2-5
V: TRBV10-1
D: TRBD2

CDR3: CASSSSGGTGELFF
DNA: TGTGCCAGCAGCTCTAGCGGGGGGACCGGGGAGCTGTTTTTT
size: .
J: TRBJ2-2
V: TRBV7-3
D: TRBD2

CDR3: CASSSAPGTGNEKLFF
DNA: TGTGCCAGCAGTTCCGCTCCCGGGACAGGGAATGAAAAACTGTTTTTT
size: .
J: TRBJ1-4
V: TRBV6-5
D: TRBD1

CDR3: CASSTQGNTDTQYF
DNA: TGTGCCAGTAGCACCCAGGGCAACACAGATACGCAGTATTTT
size: once
J: TRBJ2-3
V: TRBV19
D: .

CDR3: CASSFGTVQGNQPQHF
DNA: TGTGCCAGCAGCTTTGGGACAGTTCAAGGCAATCAGCCCCAGCATTTT
size: few
J: TRBJ1-5
V: TRBV7-9
D: TRBD1

CDR3: CASSPLPGLGEETQYF
DNA: TGTGCCAGCTCACCGCTTCCGGGACTAGGAGAAGAGACCCAGTACTTC
size: .
J: TRBJ2-5
V: TRBV18
D: TRBD2

CDR3: CASSRQGLTNEKLFF
DNA: TGTGCCAGCAGCCGACAGGGGTTAACTAATGAAAAACTGTTTTTT
size: .
J: TRBJ1-4
V: TRBV27
D: TRBD1

CDR3: CASRGLAGAITGELFF
DNA: TGTGCCAGCAGGGGACTAGCGGGGGCCATCACCGGGGAGCTGTTTTTT
size: .
J: TRBJ2-2
V: TRBV2
D: TRBD2

CDR3: CSSSLTGQGYGYTF
DNA: TGTTCCAGCAGCTTAACCGGACAGGGTTATGGCTACACCTTC
size: .
J: TRBJ1-2
V: TRBV7-9
D: TRBD1

CDR3: CASFGGHYNEQFF
DNA: TGTGCCAGCTTTGGCGGGCACTACAATGAGCAGTTCTTC
size: once
J: TRBJ2-1
V: TRBV28
D: .

CDR3: CASTGVNTGELFF
DNA: TGTGCCAGCACGGGGGTTAACACCGGGGAGCTGTTTTTT
size: .
J: TRBJ2-2
V: TRBV7-3
D: .